This T cell receptor (beta chain) was captured in a study of T cells in Graves' hyperthyroidism and ophthalmopathy. The study, taken as a whole, reports: Prediction of ophthalmopathy progression came a median 6.5 months pre-onset. Ophthalmopathy could be told apart from stable hyperthyroidism with a 13 V-J model.

Amplified TCR beta CDR3 regions came from RNA transcripts. The HTBI primer set drove a first-round RT-PCR of the TCR CDR3. From the multiplex PCR reads, TCRdb called clonotypes with MiXCR, one entry per CDR3 protein. There are approximately 620,000 distinct CDR3 sequences in the sample; roughly a sixth occur only once, and about 3.5% lies in the top ten. Germline lookup yields CDR1 LNHNV and CDR2 YYDKDF (reference sequence). Trimming took 0 bases from V and 7 from J; bases not matched to a gene: 3. The CDR3 covers 15 residues. A NOSPECS grade of at least 4, a Clinical Activity Score of at least 3 and duration under 3 months were recorded in ophthalmopathy patients. Source material for PBMCs was more than 9.5 ml fresh peripheral blood. This clonotype was seen at least ten times. The antigen is unknown.

This chain uses TRBV15 with TRBJ1-5; TRBD1 aligns across 10 bases. The material sequenced was blood. This TCR derives from a woman in her thirties or forties with Graves' ophthalmopathy. CDR3 nucleotide sequence: TGTGCCACCAGCAGAGATCGGGACAGGGGACAGCCCCAGCATTTT. It yields the protein CATSRDRDRGQPQHF.